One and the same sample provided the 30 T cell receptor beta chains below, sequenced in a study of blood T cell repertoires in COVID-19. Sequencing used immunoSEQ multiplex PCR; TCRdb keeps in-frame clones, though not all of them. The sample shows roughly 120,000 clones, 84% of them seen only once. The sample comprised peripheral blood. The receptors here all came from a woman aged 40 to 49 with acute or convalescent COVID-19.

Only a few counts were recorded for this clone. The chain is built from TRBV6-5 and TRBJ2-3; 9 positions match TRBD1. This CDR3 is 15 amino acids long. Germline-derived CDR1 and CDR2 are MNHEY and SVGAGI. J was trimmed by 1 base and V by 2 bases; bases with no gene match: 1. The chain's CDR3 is CASSYRDRGTDTQYF. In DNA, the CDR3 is TGTGCCAGCAGTTACCGGGACAGGGGCACAGATACGCAGTATTTT.

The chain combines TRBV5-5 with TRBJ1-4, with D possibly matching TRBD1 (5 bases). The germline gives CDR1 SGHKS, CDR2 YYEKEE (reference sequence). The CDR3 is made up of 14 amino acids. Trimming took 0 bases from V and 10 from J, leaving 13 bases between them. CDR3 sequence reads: CASSLAIDQGKLFF. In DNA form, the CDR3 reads TGTGCCAGCAGCTTGGCCATCGACCAGGGAAAACTGTTTTTT.

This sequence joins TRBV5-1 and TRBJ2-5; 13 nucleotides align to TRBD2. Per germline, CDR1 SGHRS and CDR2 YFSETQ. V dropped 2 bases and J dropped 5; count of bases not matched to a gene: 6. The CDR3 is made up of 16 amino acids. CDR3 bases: TGCGCCAGCAGCTTAGGACTAGCGGGGGCCCGGGAGACCCAGTACTTC. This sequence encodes CASSLGLAGARETQYF.

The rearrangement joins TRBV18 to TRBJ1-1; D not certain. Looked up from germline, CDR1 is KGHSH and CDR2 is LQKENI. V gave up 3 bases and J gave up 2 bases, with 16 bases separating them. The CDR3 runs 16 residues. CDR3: CASSPLSRNENTEAFF. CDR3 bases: TGTGCCAGCTCACCCTTGAGCAGGAACGAAAACACTGAAGCTTTCTTT.

The CDR3 DNA reads TGTGCCAGCAGCTTCCTCGGGACAGGGGTCGGCTACACCTTC. Translation gives CASSFLGTGVGYTF. The chain employs TRBV7-2 and TRBJ1-2, with TRBD1 matching 10 bases. Losses at the gene ends were 3 bases for V and 8 bases for J; bases not matched to a gene: 6. The CDR3 totals 14 residues. In germline, CDR1 is SGHTA, CDR2 FQGNSA.

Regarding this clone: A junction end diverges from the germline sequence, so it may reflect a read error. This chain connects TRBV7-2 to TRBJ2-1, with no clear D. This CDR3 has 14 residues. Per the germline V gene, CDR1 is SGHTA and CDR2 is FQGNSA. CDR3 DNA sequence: TGTGCCAGCAGCTTACAGGCCTCCAACAATGAGCAGTTCTTC. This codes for CASSLQASNNEQFF.

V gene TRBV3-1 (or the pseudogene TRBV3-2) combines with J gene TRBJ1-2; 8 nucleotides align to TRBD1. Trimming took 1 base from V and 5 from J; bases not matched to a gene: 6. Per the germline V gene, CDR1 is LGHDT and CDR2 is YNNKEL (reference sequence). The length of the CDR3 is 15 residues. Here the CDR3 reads CASSQGGRTGYGYTF. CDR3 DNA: TGTGCCAGCAGCCAAGGTGGGCGGACAGGGTATGGCTACACCTTC.

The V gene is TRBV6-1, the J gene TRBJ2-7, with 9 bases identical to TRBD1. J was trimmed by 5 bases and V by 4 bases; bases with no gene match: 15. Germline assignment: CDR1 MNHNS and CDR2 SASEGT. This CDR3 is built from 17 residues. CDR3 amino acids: CASSGGRDRDFQHEQYF. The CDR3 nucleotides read TGTGCCAGCAGTGGGGGTCGGGACAGGGATTTCCAACACGAGCAGTACTTC.

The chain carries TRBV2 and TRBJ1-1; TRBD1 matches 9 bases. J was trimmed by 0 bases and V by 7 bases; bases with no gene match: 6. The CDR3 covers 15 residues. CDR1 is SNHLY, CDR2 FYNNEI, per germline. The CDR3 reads CASTRDREVNTEAFF. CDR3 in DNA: TGTGCCAGCACAAGGGACAGGGAAGTGAACACTGAAGCTTTCTTT.

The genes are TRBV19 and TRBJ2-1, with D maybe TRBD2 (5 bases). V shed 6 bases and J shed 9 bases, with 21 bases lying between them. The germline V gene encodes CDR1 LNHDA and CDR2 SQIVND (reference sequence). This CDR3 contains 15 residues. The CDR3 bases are TGTGCCAGTAGAGCCGGGATGTCGCCACTGCGTGAGCAGTTCTTC. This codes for CASRAGMSPLREQFF.

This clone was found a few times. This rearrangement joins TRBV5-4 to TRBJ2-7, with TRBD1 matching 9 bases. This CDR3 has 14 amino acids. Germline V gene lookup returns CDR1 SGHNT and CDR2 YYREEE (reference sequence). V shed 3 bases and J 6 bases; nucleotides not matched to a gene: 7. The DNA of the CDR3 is TGTGCCAGCAGCTCGGGGGACAGGGTAACCGAGCAGTACTTC. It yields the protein CASSSGDRVTEQYF.

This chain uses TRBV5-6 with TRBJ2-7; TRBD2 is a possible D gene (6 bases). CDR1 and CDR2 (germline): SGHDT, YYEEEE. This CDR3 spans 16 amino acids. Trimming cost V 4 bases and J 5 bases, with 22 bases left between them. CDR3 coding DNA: TGTGCCAGCAGCCGTCGATCGGGGCGGGGCCCCCACGAGCAGTACTTC. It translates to CASSRRSGRGPHEQYF.

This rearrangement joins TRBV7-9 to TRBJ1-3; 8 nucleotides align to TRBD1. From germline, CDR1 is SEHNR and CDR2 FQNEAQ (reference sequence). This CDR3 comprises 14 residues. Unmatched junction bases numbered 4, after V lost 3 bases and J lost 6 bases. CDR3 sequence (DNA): TGTGCCAGCAGCTTTAACAGGGGGGAAAACACCATATATTTT. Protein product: CASSFNRGENTIYF. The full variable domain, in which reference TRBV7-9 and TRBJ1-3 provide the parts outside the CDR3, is DTGVSQNPRHKITKRGQNVTFRCDPISEHNRLYWYRQTLGQGPEFLTYFQNEAQLEKSRLLSDRFSAERPKGSFSTLEIQRTEQGDSAMYLCASSFNRGENTIYFGEGSWLTVV.

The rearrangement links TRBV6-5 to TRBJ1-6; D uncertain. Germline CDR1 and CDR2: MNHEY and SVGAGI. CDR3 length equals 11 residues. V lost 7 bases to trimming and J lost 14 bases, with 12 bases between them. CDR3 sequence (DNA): TGTGCCAGCACCCGAGATGGTTCCCTCCACTTT. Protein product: CASTRDGSLHF.

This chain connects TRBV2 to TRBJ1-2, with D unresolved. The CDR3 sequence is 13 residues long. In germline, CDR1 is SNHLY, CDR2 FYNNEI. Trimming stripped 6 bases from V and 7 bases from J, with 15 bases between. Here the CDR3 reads CASREGPGSGYTF. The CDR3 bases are TGTGCCAGCAGGGAGGGCCCCGGGAGTGGCTACACCTTC.

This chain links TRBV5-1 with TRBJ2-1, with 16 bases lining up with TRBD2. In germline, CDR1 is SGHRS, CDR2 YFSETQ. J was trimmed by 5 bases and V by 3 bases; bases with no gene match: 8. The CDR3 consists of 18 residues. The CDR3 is CASSSGTSGGAGDNEQFF. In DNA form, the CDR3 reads TGCGCCAGCAGCTCCGGGACTAGCGGGGGGGCCGGGGACAATGAGCAGTTCTTC.

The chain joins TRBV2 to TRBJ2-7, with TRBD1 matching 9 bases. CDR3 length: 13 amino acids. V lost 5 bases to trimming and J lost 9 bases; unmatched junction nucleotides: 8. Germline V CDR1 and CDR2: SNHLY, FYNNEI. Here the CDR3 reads CASSRTGVDWQYF. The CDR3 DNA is TGTGCCAGCAGTAGGACAGGGGTAGATTGGCAGTACTTC. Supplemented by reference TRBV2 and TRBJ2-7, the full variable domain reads EPEVTQTPSHQVTQMGQEVILRCVPISNHLYFYWYRQILGQKVEFLVSFYNNEISEKSEIFDDQFSVERPDGSNFTLKIRSTKLEDSAMYFCASSRTGVDWQYFGPGTRLTVT.

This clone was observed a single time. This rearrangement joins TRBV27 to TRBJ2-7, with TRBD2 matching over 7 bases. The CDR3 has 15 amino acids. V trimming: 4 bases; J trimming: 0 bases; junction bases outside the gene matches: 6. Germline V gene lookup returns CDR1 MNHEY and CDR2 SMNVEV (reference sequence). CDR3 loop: CASSSRGGSSYEQYF. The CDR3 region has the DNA TGTGCCAGCAGTTCCCGAGGCGGGAGCTCCTACGAGCAGTACTTC.

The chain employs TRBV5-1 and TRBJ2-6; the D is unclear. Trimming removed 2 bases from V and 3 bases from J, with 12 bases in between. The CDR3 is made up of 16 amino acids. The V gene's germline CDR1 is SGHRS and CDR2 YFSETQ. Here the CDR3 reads CASSFTLSDGANVLTF. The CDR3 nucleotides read TGCGCCAGCAGCTTCACCCTCTCAGATGGGGCCAACGTCCTGACTTTC.

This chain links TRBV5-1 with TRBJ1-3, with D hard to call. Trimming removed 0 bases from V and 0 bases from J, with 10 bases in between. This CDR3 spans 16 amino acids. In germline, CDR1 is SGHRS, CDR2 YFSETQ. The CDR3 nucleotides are TGCGCCAGCAGCTTGGGGCTGCTCAACTCTGGAAACACCATATATTTT. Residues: CASSLGLLNSGNTIYF.

As DNA, the CDR3 is TGTGCCAGCAGCTTAGTTAGGTCAGGGGGTAGCACTGAAGCTTTCTTT. Translating gives CASSLVRSGGSTEAFF. The chain combines TRBV13 with TRBJ1-1; 7 nucleotides align to TRBD1. Losses at the gene ends were 1 base for V and 4 bases for J; bases not matched to a gene: 9. The CDR3 runs to 16 residues. Germline V gene lookup returns CDR1 PRHDT and CDR2 FYEKMQ (reference sequence).

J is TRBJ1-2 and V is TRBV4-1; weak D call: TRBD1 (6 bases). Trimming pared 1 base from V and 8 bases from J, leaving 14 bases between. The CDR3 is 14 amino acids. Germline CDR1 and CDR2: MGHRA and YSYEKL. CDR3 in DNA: TGCGCCAGCAGCCAAGTACGGGGGGCGGGCGGCTACACCTTC. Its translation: CASSQVRGAGGYTF.

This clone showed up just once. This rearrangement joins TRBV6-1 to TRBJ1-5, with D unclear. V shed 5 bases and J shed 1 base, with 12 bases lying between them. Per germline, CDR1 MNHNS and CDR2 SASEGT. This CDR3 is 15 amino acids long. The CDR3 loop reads CASSRLGRSNQPQHF. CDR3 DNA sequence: TGTGCCAGCAGTCGCTTAGGCAGGAGCAATCAGCCCCAGCATTTT.

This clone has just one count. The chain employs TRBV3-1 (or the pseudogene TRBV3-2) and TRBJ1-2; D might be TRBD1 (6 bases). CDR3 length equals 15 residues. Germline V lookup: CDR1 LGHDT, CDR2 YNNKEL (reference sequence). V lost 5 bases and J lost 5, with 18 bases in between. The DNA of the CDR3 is TGTGCCAGCAGCGCACAGGGTCCCCCGAAGTATGGCTACACCTTC. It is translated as CASSAQGPPKYGYTF.

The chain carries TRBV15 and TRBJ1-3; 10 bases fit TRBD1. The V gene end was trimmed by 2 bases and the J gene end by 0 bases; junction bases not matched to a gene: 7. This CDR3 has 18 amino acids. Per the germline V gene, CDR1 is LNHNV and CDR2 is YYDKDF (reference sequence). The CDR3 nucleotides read TGTGCCACCAGCAGAACCCTCGACAGGGGGCTCTCTGGAAACACCATATATTTT. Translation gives CATSRTLDRGLSGNTIYF.

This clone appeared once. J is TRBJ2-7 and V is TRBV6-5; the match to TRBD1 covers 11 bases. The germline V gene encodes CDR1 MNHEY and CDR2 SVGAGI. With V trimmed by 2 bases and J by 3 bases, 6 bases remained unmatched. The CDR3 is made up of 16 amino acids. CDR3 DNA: TGTGCCAGCAGTTACGGTCGGGACAGGGGGATCTACGAGCAGTACTTC. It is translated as CASSYGRDRGIYEQYF.

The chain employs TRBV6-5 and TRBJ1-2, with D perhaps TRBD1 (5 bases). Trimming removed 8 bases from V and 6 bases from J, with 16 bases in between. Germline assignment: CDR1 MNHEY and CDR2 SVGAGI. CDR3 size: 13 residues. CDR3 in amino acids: CASVKQGGDGYTF. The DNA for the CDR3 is TGTGCCAGCGTAAAGCAGGGTGGGGATGGCTACACCTTC.

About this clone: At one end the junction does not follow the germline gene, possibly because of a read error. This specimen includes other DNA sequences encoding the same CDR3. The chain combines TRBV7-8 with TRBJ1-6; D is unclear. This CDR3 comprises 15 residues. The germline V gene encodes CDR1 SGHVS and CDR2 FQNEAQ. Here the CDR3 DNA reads TGCGCCAGCAGCTTAAAACGGTCCCAAAATTCACCCCTCCACTTT. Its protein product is CASSLKRSQNSPLHF.

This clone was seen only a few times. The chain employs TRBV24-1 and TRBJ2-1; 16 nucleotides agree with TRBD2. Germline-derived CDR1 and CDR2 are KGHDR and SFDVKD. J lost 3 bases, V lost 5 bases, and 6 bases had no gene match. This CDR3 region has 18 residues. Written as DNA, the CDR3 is TGTGCCACCAGTGGATCCGGGACTAGCGGGGGGGGCTACAATGAGCAGTTCTTC. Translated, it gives CATSGSGTSGGGYNEQFF.

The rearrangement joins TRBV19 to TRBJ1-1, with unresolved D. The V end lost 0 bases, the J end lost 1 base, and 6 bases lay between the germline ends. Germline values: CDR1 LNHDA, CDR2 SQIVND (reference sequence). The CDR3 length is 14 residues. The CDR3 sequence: CASSIDGRNTEAFF. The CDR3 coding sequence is TGTGCCAGTAGTATAGACGGTCGGAACACTGAAGCTTTCTTT.